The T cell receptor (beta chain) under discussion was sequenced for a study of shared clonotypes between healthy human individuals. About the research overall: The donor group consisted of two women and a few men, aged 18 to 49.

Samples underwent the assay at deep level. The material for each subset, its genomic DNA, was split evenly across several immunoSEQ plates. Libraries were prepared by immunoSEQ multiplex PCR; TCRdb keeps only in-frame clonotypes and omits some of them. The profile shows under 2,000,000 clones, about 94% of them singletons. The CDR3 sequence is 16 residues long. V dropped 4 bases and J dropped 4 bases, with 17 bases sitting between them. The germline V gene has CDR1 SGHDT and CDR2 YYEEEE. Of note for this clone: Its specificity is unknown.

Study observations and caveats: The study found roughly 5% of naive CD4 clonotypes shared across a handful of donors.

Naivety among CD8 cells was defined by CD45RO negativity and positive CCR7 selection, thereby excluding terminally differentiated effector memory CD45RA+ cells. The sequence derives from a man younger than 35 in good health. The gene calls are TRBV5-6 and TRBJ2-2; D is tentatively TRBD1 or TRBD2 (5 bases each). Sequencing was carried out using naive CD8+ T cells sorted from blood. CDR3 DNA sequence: TGTGCCAGCAGCCCGGAGGTATCCAGGGTCACCGGGGAGCTGTTTTTT. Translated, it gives CASSPEVSRVTGELFF.